The TCR beta chain under discussion was sequenced for a study of cytomegalovirus exposure and HLA in healthy donors. The sample holds a few counts of this clone. The germline V gene encodes CDR1 SGHRS and CDR2 YFSETQ. This CDR3 comprises 15 residues. Trimming cost V 4 bases and J 7 bases, with 21 bases left between them. Measured with immunoSEQ multiplex PCR; TCRdb has only the in-frame clones, and not every one. The sample records about 160,000 clones, 84% being singletons. V gene TRBV5-1 combines with J gene TRBJ2-7; tentatively, D is TRBD2 (6 bases). This sequence originates from a man aged 25-45 years in good health and CMV-seropositive. The material sequenced was PBMCs. CDR3 region: CASSPSTSPPWEQYF. CDR3 nucleotide sequence: TGCGCCAGCAGCCCGAGCACTAGCCCACCCTGGGAGCAGTACTTC.